Listed below are T cell receptor beta chains from one sample, sequenced in a study of T cells after yellow fever vaccination. From the 5' RACE reads, TCRdb called clonotypes with MiXCR, one entry per CDR3 protein. The sample shows roughly 500,000 distinct CDR3 sequences, roughly a fifth of them seen only once. Sequenced here: PBMCs, sampled 15 days after the yellow fever booster vaccination. The source of these receptors is a man aged 25-45 years who received the YFV17D yellow fever vaccine. The CDR3 runs from the conserved cysteine through the conserved F or W. The D gene is left open where the match is weak. Not every row has a clone size; where given, it reads once, few, many or a size class.

j_call clone_size v_call d_call cdr3_aa cdr3_nt
TRBJ2-4 NA TRBV20-1 TRBD2 CSAKGTSGIAKNIQYF TGCAGTGCTAAAGGGACTAGCGGTATAGCCAAAAACATTCAGTACTTC
TRBJ2-3 NA TRBV20-1 NA CSARTDSTDTQYF TGCAGTGCTAGGACAGATAGCACAGATACGCAGTATTTT
TRBJ2-1 few TRBV12-3/TRBV12-4 TRBD2 CASSPAGTSVNEQFF TGTGCCAGCAGTCCTGCCGGGACTAGCGTCAATGAGCAGTTCTTC
TRBJ2-5 NA TRBV28 TRBD1 CASSFSSLGGGTQYF TGTGCCAGCAGTTTTTCCTCGCTAGGGGGCGGGACCCAGTACTTC
TRBJ2-1 few TRBV11-2 NA CASSLDTRWRQFF TGTGCCAGCAGCTTAGATACCAGGTGGCGACAGTTCTTC
TRBJ2-1 NA TRBV7-2 NA CASSFSSGIPYNEQFF TGTGCCAGCAGCTTCAGCAGCGGAATTCCCTACAATGAGCAGTTCTTC
TRBJ2-7 few TRBV5-1 NA CASSKGRDYEQYF TGCGCCAGCAGCAAGGGACGGGACTACGAGCAGTACTTC
TRBJ2-5 few TRBV20-1 NA CSARRRETQYF TGCAGTGCTAGGCGGAGGGAGACCCAGTACTTC
TRBJ2-3 many TRBV7-8 NA CASSLDGGTQYF TGTGCCAGCAGCCTAGACGGGGGTACGCAGTATTTT
TRBJ2-6 few TRBV7-9 NA CASTDSGVTGANVLTF TGTGCCAGCACCGATTCGGGGGTTACTGGGGCCAACGTCCTGACTTTC
TRBJ2-6 NA TRBV24-1 NA CATSASGANVLTF TGTGCCACCAGCGCCTCTGGGGCCAACGTCCTGACTTTC
TRBJ1-6 NA TRBV7-9 NA CASSQMDLLSNSPLHF TGTGCCAGCAGCCAGATGGACCTACTATCCAATTCACCCCTCCACTTT
TRBJ2-7 few TRBV5-6 TRBD2 CASSLGQRDFNEQYF TGTGCCAGCAGCTTGGGCCAGCGGGACTTTAACGAGCAGTACTTC
TRBJ2-7 NA TRBV7-2 NA CASSLAPRGAKQYF TGTGCCAGCAGCTTAGCCCCTAGGGGGGCAAAGCAGTACTTC
TRBJ2-5 NA TRBV6-1 NA CASTAGRQETQYF TGTGCCAGCACTGCGGGGCGGCAAGAGACCCAGTACTTC
TRBJ2-1 few TRBV20-1 TRBD2 CSASSLADYNEQFF TGCAGTGCTAGCTCCCTAGCGGACTACAATGAGCAGTTCTTC
TRBJ2-1 NA TRBV10-3 TRBD1 CATSGTGGFDEQFF TGTGCCACCTCCGGGACAGGGGGCTTCGATGAGCAGTTCTTC
TRBJ1-2 NA TRBV15 NA CATSPPTPGANYGYTF TGTGCCACCAGCCCGCCCACCCCAGGGGCCAACTATGGCTACACCTTC
TRBJ2-2 once TRBV12-3/TRBV12-4 NA CATGRTGELFF TGTGCCACCGGTCGGACCGGGGAGCTGTTTTTT
TRBJ2-3 NA TRBV20-1 TRBD2 CSAPGTSVTDTQYF TGCAGTGCTCCCGGGACTAGCGTCACAGATACGCAGTATTTT
TRBJ2-7 few TRBV27 TRBD2 CASSLSGGFGYEQYF TGTGCCAGCAGTTTATCGGGGGGGTTCGGCTACGAGCAGTACTTC
TRBJ1-3 few TRBV10-3 NA CAISDISGNTIYF TGTGCCATCAGTGACATCTCTGGAAACACCATATATTTT
TRBJ2-2 NA TRBV12-3/TRBV12-4 TRBD2 CASSSEAGFATGELFF TGTGCCAGCAGTTCGGAAGCGGGATTTGCCACCGGGGAGCTGTTTTTT
TRBJ2-1 NA TRBV12-3/TRBV12-4 NA CASRDGGGNEQFF TGTGCCAGCAGGGATGGAGGGGGGAACGAGCAGTTCTTC
TRBJ2-1 NA TRBV20-1 NA CSARSNEQFF TGCAGTGCCCGGAGCAATGAGCAGTTCTTC
TRBJ2-2 NA TRBV7-2 TRBD2 CASSRAGVGELFF TGTGCCAGCAGCCGAGCGGGAGTGGGGGAGCTGTTTTTT
TRBJ2-1 few TRBV12-5 NA CASGLGLTNEQFF TGTGCTAGTGGTTTGGGCCTCACTAATGAGCAGTTCTTC
TRBJ2-5 NA TRBV6-2/TRBV6-3 TRBD2 CASSYPAGWGETQYF TGTGCCAGCAGTTACCCAGCGGGATGGGGGGAGACCCAGTACTTC
TRBJ2-7 NA TRBV14 NA CASSQVARGNEQYF TGTGCCAGCAGCCAAGTGGCCAGAGGGAACGAGCAGTACTTC
TRBJ2-3 few TRBV18 NA CASSPPSMKDTQYF TGTGCCAGCTCACCACCGTCTATGAAGGATACGCAGTATTTT
TRBJ2-5 few TRBV20-1 NA CSAQVRTGYQETQYF TGCAGTGCTCAAGTACGTACAGGGTACCAAGAGACCCAGTACTTC
TRBJ2-3 few TRBV10-2 NA CASSEVDTQYF TGCGCCAGCAGTGAGGTAGATACGCAGTATTTT
TRBJ2-3 NA TRBV4-2 NA CASSQDDSVTDTQYF TGTGCCAGCAGCCAAGATGACTCCGTCACAGATACGCAGTATTTT
TRBJ2-1 NA TRBV28 NA CASTLPGTYNEQFF TGTGCCAGCACTTTGCCGGGTACCTACAATGAGCAGTTCTTC
TRBJ1-1 NA TRBV6-1 NA CASRLGRMNTEAFF TGTGCCAGCAGACTGGGACGGATGAACACTGAAGCTTTCTTT
TRBJ2-1 few TRBV12-3/TRBV12-4 TRBD2 CASSLMGGGNSYNEQFF TGTGCCAGCAGTTTAATGGGGGGAGGGAACTCCTACAATGAGCAGTTCTTC
TRBJ2-6 NA TRBV12-3/TRBV12-4 TRBD2 CASSLRSGRASGRRGNVLTF TGTGCCAGCAGCCTAAGGTCGGGGAGGGCTAGCGGGAGACGTGGCAACGTCCTGACTTTC
TRBJ1-2 few TRBV29-1 NA CSVGPKADYGYTF TGCAGCGTGGGTCCGAAGGCCGACTATGGCTACACCTTC
TRBJ2-7 few TRBV12-3/TRBV12-4 NA CASSFGPGQYF TGTGCCAGCAGTTTTGGGCCCGGGCAGTACTTC
TRBJ2-1 NA TRBV7-8 NA CATKPGRGPYNEQFF TGTGCCACGAAGCCAGGGAGGGGGCCCTACAATGAGCAGTTCTTC
TRBJ2-7 few TRBV5-4 TRBD1 CASSGGQGVDYEQYF TGTGCCAGCAGCGGCGGACAGGGGGTTGACTACGAGCAGTACTTC